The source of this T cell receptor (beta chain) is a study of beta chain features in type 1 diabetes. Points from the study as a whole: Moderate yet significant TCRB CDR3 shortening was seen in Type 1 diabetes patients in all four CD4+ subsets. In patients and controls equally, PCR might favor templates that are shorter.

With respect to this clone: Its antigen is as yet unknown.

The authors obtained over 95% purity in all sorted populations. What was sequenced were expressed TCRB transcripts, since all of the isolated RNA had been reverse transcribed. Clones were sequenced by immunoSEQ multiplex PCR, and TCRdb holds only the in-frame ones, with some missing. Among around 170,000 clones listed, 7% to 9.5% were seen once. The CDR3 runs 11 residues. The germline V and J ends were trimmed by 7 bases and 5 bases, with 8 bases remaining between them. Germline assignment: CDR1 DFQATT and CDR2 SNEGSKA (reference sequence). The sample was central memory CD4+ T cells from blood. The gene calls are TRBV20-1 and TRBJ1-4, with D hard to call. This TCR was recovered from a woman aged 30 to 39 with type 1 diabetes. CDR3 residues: CSVEKNEKLFF. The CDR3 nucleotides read TGCAGTGTAGAAAAAAATGAAAAACTGTTTTTT.